The source of this TCR beta chain is a study of blood T cell repertoires in COVID-19. In the study overall: The samples span acute and convalescent COVID-19 from the United States, Italy and Spain. In each case, the material was cDNA or gDNA derived from T cells, B-cell-depleted T cells, or PBMCs.

In germline, CDR1 is SQVTM, CDR2 ANQGSEA. The CDR3 runs 14 residues. V lost 3 bases and J lost 0, with 9 bases in between. Per the study methods: Reference gene primer amplification gave estimated nucleated cell counts. Generated by immunoSEQ multiplex PCR, the TCRdb table keeps only in-frame clones and is missing some. V and J calls and clone size are those listed in that table; D and trimming were worked out from the DNA. The sample shows about 260,000 clones, over 80% of them seen only once. This receptor was taken from a man in his fifties or sixties who had recovered from COVID-19. The sample consisted of peripheral blood. The rearrangement links TRBV29-1 to TRBJ2-1; D is undetermined. CDR3 coding DNA: TGCAGCGTTGAGGGCAGACCCTCCTACAATGAGCAGTTCTTC. As protein: CSVEGRPSYNEQFF.